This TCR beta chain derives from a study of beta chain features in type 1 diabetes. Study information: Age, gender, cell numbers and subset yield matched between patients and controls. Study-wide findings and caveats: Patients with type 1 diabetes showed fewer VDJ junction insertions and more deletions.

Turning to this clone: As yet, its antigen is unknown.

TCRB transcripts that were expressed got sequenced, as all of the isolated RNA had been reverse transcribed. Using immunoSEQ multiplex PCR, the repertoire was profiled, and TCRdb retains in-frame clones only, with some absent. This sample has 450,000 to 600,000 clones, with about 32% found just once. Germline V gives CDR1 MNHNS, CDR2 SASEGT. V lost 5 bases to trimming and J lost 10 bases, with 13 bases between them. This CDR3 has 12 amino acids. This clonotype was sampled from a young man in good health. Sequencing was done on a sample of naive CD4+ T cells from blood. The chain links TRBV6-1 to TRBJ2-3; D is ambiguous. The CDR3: CASSPRIRAQYF. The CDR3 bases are TGTGCCAGCAGTCCCCGGATACGAGCGCAGTATTTT.